These T cell receptor beta chains were read from a single sample in a study of sequential checkpoint blockade in melanoma. The data were produced by immunoSEQ multiplex PCR, yet TCRdb's version contains in-frame clones alone and is incomplete. The table has 20,000 to 25,000 clones, roughly 80% seen once. Sequenced material: CD8+ T cells sorted from blood (inferred from file names), taken from a patient given nivolumab and ipilimumab in sequence. The origin of the receptors is a human donor with melanoma. Both conserved end residues are trimmed from each CDR3.

>TRBJ2-3|TRBV7-9|11
ASSTDLTDTQY
>TRBJ2-2|TRBV5-3|12
ARRVLRATRELF
>TRBJ2-7|TRBV19|14
ASSILLVTAVGEQY
>NA|TRBV6-5|13
ASSYAWTGEDEQY
>TRBJ2-3|TRBV5-6|14
ASRTGTGGAADTQY
>TRBJ2-1|TRBV7-8|15
ASSLAAGGLSYNEQF
>TRBJ2-1|TRBV7-6|13
ASRSLAIPGDEQF
>TRBJ2-7|TRBV25-1|15
ASSDSPGVGGDHEQY
>TRBJ1-2|TRBV19|11
ASSTGTYYGYT
>TRBJ2-4|TRBV5-5|14
ASSLVTNMARGIQY
>TRBJ1-5|TRBV7-9|11
ASSRGSNQPQH
>TRBJ2-7|TRBV7-9|13
ASSFGTSGTDEQY
>TRBJ2-7|TRBV19|18
ASSIDTLGTGKEPPYEQY
>TRBJ2-1|TRBV29-1|16
SSLQLGLAGHSYNEQF